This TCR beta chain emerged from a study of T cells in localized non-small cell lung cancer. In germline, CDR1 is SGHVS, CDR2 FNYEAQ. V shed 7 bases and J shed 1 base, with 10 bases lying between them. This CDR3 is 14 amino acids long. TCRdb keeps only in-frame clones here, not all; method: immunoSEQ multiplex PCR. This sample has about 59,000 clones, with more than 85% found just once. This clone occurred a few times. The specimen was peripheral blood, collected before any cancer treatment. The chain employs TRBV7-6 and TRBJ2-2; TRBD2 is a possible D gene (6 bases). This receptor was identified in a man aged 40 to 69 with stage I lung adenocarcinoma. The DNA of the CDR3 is TGTGCCAGCAAGGTCGGGAGGAACACCGGGGAGCTGTTTTTT. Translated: CASKVGRNTGELFF.